The rows below give T cell receptor beta chains drawn from one sample of a study of blood T cells in healthy people across ages. Using its own MiXCR run on the 5' RACE reads, TCRdb lists one record per CDR3 protein. Of about 1.4 million distinct CDR3 sequences listed, approximately 60% are singletons. Material: blood. The receptors derive from a man between 18 and 29 years old in good health. Both conserved end residues are part of each CDR3. The D gene is left open where the match is weak. A clone size is listed for some rows: how often the clone was seen (once, few, many), or a class if it is expanded.

abundance	j_gene	d_gene	v_gene	CDR3aa	CDR3nt
.	TRBJ1-2	.	TRBV20-1	CSVPRSNNYGYTF	TGCAGTGTCCCGAGAAGTAATAACTATGGCTACACCTTC
.	TRBJ2-5	.	TRBV7-2	CASSFSRTGRETQYF	TGTGCCAGCAGCTTTAGTAGAACAGGGAGGGAGACCCAGTACTTC
few	TRBJ2-3	.	TRBV3-1	CASTPWSGDTQYF	TGTGCCAGCACTCCTTGGAGCGGGGATACGCAGTATTTT
.	TRBJ1-1	TRBD1	TRBV5-1	CASSLGTGGRDTEAFF	TGCGCCAGCAGCCTCGGGACAGGGGGCCGGGACACTGAAGCTTTCTTT
.	TRBJ2-1	.	TRBV18	CASSPQTVRGEQFF	TGTGCCAGCTCACCACAGACGGTCCGGGGGGAGCAGTTCTTC
.	TRBJ2-1	.	TRBV12-3/TRBV12-4	CASSLALGANEQFF	TGTGCCAGCAGTTTAGCCCTGGGAGCAAATGAGCAGTTCTTC
.	TRBJ1-6	.	TRBV12-3/TRBV12-4	CASTATRRRSPLHF	TGTGCCAGCACCGCGACCCGGAGGCGTTCACCCCTCCACTTT
.	TRBJ2-5	.	TRBV12-3/TRBV12-4	CASSLASRGLQETQYF	TGTGCCAGCAGTTTAGCCAGTAGGGGCCTCCAAGAGACCCAGTACTTC
.	TRBJ2-7	TRBD1	TRBV5-1	CASSLRGQVSSYEQYF	TGCGCCAGCAGCTTAAGAGGACAGGTTAGCTCCTACGAGCAGTACTTC
once	TRBJ2-1	TRBD2	TRBV14	CASSHRLAAYNEQFF	TGTGCCAGCAGCCATCGACTAGCGGCCTACAATGAGCAGTTCTTC
few	TRBJ2-1	.	TRBV7-2	CASSPLEGEQFF	TGTGCCAGCAGCCCCCTGGAGGGTGAGCAGTTCTTC
.	TRBJ2-5	.	TRBV12-3/TRBV12-4	CASRGSSETLETQYF	TGTGCCAGCAGAGGGTCTAGCGAGACCCTAGAGACCCAGTACTTC
.	TRBJ2-5	.	TRBV6-1	CASRTTSRETQYF	TGTGCCAGCAGAACAACTAGCCGAGAGACCCAGTACTTC
few	TRBJ2-2	.	TRBV29-1	CSVANGANTGELFF	TGCAGCGTTGCGAATGGGGCGAACACCGGGGAGCTGTTTTTT
.	TRBJ2-3	.	TRBV4-3	CASSRYGSRGGASTDTQYF	TGCGCCAGCAGCCGTTACGGTAGCAGGGGGGGTGCTAGCACAGATACGCAGTATTTT
once	TRBJ2-1	.	TRBV12-3/TRBV12-4	CASRGQGGRFTYNEQFF	TGTGCCAGCAGGGGCCAGGGGGGGCGGTTTACCTACAATGAGCAGTTCTTC
few	TRBJ2-7	TRBD1	TRBV29-1	CSVEQGANPGEQYF	TGCAGCGTTGAACAGGGGGCAAATCCCGGCGAGCAGTACTTC
few	TRBJ2-2	TRBD2	TRBV11-1	CASSIAGPNTGELFF	TGTGCCAGCAGCATAGCGGGACCGAACACCGGGGAGCTGTTTTTT
.	TRBJ2-1	TRBD2	TRBV27	CASSRLAGGRSDEQFF	TGTGCCAGCAGTCGACTAGCGGGAGGGCGCAGCGATGAGCAGTTCTTC
.	TRBJ2-1	TRBD2	TRBV2	CASSEAASGPYNEQFF	TGTGCCAGCAGTGAGGCGGCTAGCGGGCCTTACAATGAGCAGTTCTTC
.	TRBJ2-7	TRBD2	TRBV9	CASSVGLAEYHEQYF	TGTGCCAGCAGCGTAGGACTAGCGGAGTACCACGAGCAGTACTTC
.	TRBJ2-3	TRBD2	TRBV7-2	CASSLGGGAATDTQYF	TGTGCCAGCAGCTTAGGCGGGGGGGCTGCAACAGATACGCAGTATTTT
few	TRBJ2-3	.	TRBV7-9	CASSPSIEDTQYF	TGTGCCAGCAGCCCAAGTATCGAGGATACGCAGTATTTT
.	TRBJ2-6	.	TRBV5-5	CATQFGGYGANVLTF	TGTGCCACCCAGTTTGGGGGCTATGGGGCCAACGTCCTGACTTTC
.	TRBJ1-1	.	TRBV27	CATRTGYTEPFF	TGTGCCACCAGGACGGGATACACTGAACCTTTCTTT
.	TRBJ2-2	.	TRBV21-1	CASSTKSGTANTGELFF	TGTGCCAGCAGCACCAAGTCCGGGACGGCCAACACCGGGGAGCTGTTTTTT
.	TRBJ1-1	.	TRBV7-9	CASRKTGSYTEAFF	TGTGCCAGCAGAAAAACAGGGTCGTACACTGAAGCTTTCTTT
.	TRBJ2-7	TRBD2	TRBV20-1	CSATGGLYNEQYF	TGCAGTGCTACGGGGGGGCTCTACAATGAGCAGTACTTC
.	TRBJ2-3	TRBD2	TRBV20-1	CSAEGTSGGRGTDTQYF	TGCAGTGCCGAGGGGACTAGCGGGGGGAGGGGCACAGATACGCAGTATTTT
.	TRBJ1-4	.	TRBV7-2	CASSAIPTSWEEKLFF	TGTGCCAGCAGCGCTATTCCGACGAGCTGGGAGGAAAAACTGTTTTTT
.	TRBJ2-2	TRBD1	TRBV29-1	CSVGETGTGGKELFF	TGCAGCGTTGGAGAAACCGGGACAGGGGGCAAGGAGCTGTTTTTT
few	TRBJ2-7	TRBD2	TRBV15	CATSPGLAGRYEQYF	TGTGCCACCAGTCCCGGACTAGCGGGACGGTACGAGCAGTACTTC
.	TRBJ2-6	.	TRBV7-9	CASRSDGRGTSLGANVLTF	TGTGCCAGCAGGTCGGACGGAAGGGGGACGTCTCTAGGGGCCAACGTCCTGACTTTC
few	TRBJ1-6	TRBD1	TRBV12-3/TRBV12-4	CASRTGTGGSPLHF	TGTGCCAGCAGAACCGGGACAGGGGGTTCACCCCTCCACTTT
once	TRBJ2-1	.	TRBV7-8	CASSLELANEQFF	TGTGCCAGCAGCTTAGAACTAGCCAATGAGCAGTTCTTC
.	TRBJ2-6	.	TRBV6-1	CASTPSGSGANVLTF	TGTGCCAGCACTCCGTCCGGCTCTGGGGCCAACGTCCTGACTTTC
.	TRBJ2-7	.	TRBV20-1	CSARTGTPDEQYF	TGCAGTGCTAGGACCGGGACCCCCGACGAGCAGTACTTC
few	TRBJ1-2	.	TRBV10-1	CASSDGQGNYGYTF	TGCGCCAGCAGTGATGGCCAGGGAAATTATGGCTACACCTTC
.	TRBJ2-7	.	TRBV28	CASSSPGETYEQYF	TGTGCCAGCAGTTCACCAGGGGAAACCTACGAGCAGTACTTC
once	TRBJ2-5	.	TRBV7-8	CASSSPPLISGSKETQYF	TGTGCCAGCAGCTCCCCTCCATTGATCTCAGGGTCCAAAGAGACCCAGTACTTC
few	TRBJ1-1	.	TRBV7-2	CASSSGIIQNTEAFF	TGTGCCAGCAGCTCCGGGATTATTCAGAACACTGAAGCTTTCTTT
.	TRBJ1-2	.	TRBV3-1	CASSQADGSFGYTF	TGTGCCAGCAGCCAAGCCGACGGTTCCTTTGGCTACACCTTC